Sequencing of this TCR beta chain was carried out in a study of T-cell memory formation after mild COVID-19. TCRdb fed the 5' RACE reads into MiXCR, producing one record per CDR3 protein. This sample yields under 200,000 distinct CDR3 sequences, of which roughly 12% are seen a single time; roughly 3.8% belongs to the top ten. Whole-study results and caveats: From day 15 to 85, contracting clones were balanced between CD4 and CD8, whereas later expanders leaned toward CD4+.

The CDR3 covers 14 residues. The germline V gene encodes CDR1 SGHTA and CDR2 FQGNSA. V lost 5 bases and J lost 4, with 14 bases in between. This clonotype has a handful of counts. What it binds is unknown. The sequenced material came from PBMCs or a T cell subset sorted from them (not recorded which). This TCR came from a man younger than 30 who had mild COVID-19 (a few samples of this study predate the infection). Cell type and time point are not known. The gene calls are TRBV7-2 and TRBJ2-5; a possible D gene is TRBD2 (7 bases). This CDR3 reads CASSTWGGGETQYF. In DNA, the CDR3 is TGTGCCAGCAGCACCTGGGGGGGCGGAGAGACCCAGTACTTC.